This passage covers 26 T cell receptor beta chains from one sample sequenced in a study of shared clonotypes between healthy human individuals. Libraries were prepared by immunoSEQ multiplex PCR; TCRdb keeps only in-frame clonotypes and omits some of them. The table records approximately 2,000,000 clones, 80% to 95% of them present only once. The sequenced material came from naive CD4+ T cells from PBMCs. This sample's subset: CD45RA+ positively selected. The origin of the receptors is a man between 18 and 29 years old in good health. Some clones in this sample may be carry-over from other donors' samples.

Concerning this clone: Other DNA sequences from this sample encode an identical CDR3 as well. This sequence joins TRBV2 and TRBJ1-5, with unresolved D. The ends were cut back, 4 bases at V and 4 bases at J, with 11 bases in the middle. Germline V gene data show CDR1 as SNHLY and CDR2 as FYNNEI. The CDR3 is 14 residues long. The CDR3 nucleotides are TGTGCCAGCAGTGTGTCACTCTCAAATCAGCCCCAGCATTTT. Translation gives CASSVSLSNQPQHF.

The J gene is TRBJ1-2, the V gene TRBV7-2; weak D call: TRBD1 (5 bases). The CDR3 is 14 residues long. Germline CDR1 reads SGHTA; CDR2 reads FQGNSA. V was shortened by 5 bases and J by 4 bases, with 14 bases between the two germline ends. The CDR3 nucleotides are TGTGCCAGCAGCCGTGCCGGGGACGGCTATGGCTACACCTTC. Translating it yields CASSRAGDGYGYTF.

The chain couples TRBV5-1 to TRBJ2-3, with D perhaps being TRBD1 or TRBD2 (5 bases each). The germline V gene encodes CDR1 SGHRS and CDR2 YFSETQ. Trimming cost V 3 bases and J 1 base, with 12 bases left between them. The CDR3 has 15 residues. This chain's CDR3 is CASSSLGRRTDTQYF. The CDR3, as DNA: TGCGCCAGCAGCTCCCTGGGACGACGCACAGATACGCAGTATTTT.

V gene TRBV5-1 combines with J gene TRBJ2-1; the match to TRBD2 covers 9 bases. Germline CDR1 and CDR2: SGHRS and YFSETQ. The CDR3 runs 15 residues. With 4 bases clipped from V and 7 bases from J, the junction kept 9 bases outside the gene matches. The CDR3 DNA reads as TGCGCCAGCAGCCTAAGCCGGCGGGAGGGTAATGAGCAGTTCTTC. Protein sequence: CASSLSRREGNEQFF. Full variable domain (rest looked up from reference TRBV5-1 and TRBJ2-1): KAGVTQTPRYLIKTRGQQVTLSCSPISGHRSVSWYQQTPGQGLQFLFEYFSETQRNKGNFPGRFSGRQFSNSRSEMNVSTLELGDSALYLCASSLSRREGNEQFFGPGTRLTVL.

The chain carries TRBV29-1 and TRBJ2-3; possible D gene TRBD1, 6 bases. CDR3 length: 12 amino acids. Germline loops: CDR1 SQVTM, CDR2 ANQGSEA. The germline V and J ends were trimmed by 5 bases and 7 bases, with 13 bases remaining between them. CDR3 sequence reads: CSVRSGTNTQYF. CDR3 DNA: TGCAGCGTTCGGTCGGGGACAAATACGCAGTATTTT.

This chain uses TRBV10-3 with TRBJ2-1; 12 bases agree with TRBD1. This CDR3 region has 18 residues. Germline V gives CDR1 ENHRY, CDR2 SYGVKD. The junction had 13 bases not matched to a gene; V was cut back by 3 bases and J by 7 bases. This CDR3 is CAISEFGTGGIGLNEQFF. CDR3 DNA sequence: TGTGCCATCAGTGAATTTGGGACAGGGGGCATAGGGCTAAATGAGCAGTTCTTC.

The chain links TRBV11-2 to TRBJ1-1; D possibly corresponds to TRBD1 (6 bases). This CDR3 region has 13 residues. Germline V lookup: CDR1 SGHAT, CDR2 FQNNGV. The V and J ends lost 5 bases and 9 bases respectively, with 16 bases between them. The chain's CDR3 is CASSQAGAGKAFF. The CDR3 bases are TGTGCCAGCAGCCAAGCAGGGGCAGGGAAAGCTTTCTTT.

The chain recombines TRBV6-6 with TRBJ2-7; 10 bases map to TRBD2. Germline V gives CDR1 MNHNY, CDR2 SVGAGI (reference sequence). V dropped 5 bases and J dropped 0; count of bases not matched to a gene: 4. The CDR3 loop spans 15 amino acids. Here the CDR3 DNA reads TGTGCCAGCAGTAGGCTAGCGGGAGCCTCCTACGAGCAGTACTTC. It specifies CASSRLAGASYEQYF.

This clone showed up just once. The chain has TRBV28 and TRBJ1-2; unclear D gene. CDR3 size: 12 residues. Deletions cut 8 bases from V and 4 bases from J, with 11 bases between. CDR1 MDHEN and CDR2 SYDVKM come from the germline V gene. CDR3 in amino acids: CASSGPFYGYTF. The CDR3 DNA reads TGTGCCAGCTCGGGTCCTTTCTATGGCTACACCTTC.

This clone has a handful of counts. J is TRBJ2-2 and V is TRBV28, with D possibly TRBD1 on 5 matching bases. Deletions cut 5 bases from V and 1 base from J, with 8 bases between. CDR1 is MDHEN and CDR2 is SYDVKM in the germline V gene. The CDR3 is 14 residues long. The CDR3 nucleotides read TGTGCCAGCAGTGTACAGGTGAACACCGGGGAGCTGTTTTTT. Amino acid sequence: CASSVQVNTGELFF.

The chain has TRBV4-3 and TRBJ2-3; 15 bases agree with TRBD2. J was trimmed by 6 bases and V by 4 bases; bases with no gene match: 20. CDR1 is LGHNA and CDR2 is YSLEER in the germline V gene. The CDR3 is 21 amino acids. This chain's CDR3 is CASSPSPPGLAGGWSGDTQYF. CDR3 coding DNA: TGCGCCAGCAGCCCTTCTCCTCCGGGACTAGCGGGAGGTTGGTCGGGGGATACGCAGTATTTT.

This clone was recorded once. The chain recombines TRBV7-6 with TRBJ1-1; D gene ambiguous. This CDR3 spans 13 amino acids. Germline lookup yields CDR1 SGHVS and CDR2 FNYEAQ. The V end lost 3 bases, the J end lost 5 bases, and 10 bases lay between the germline ends. CDR3 sequence: CASSFSIRTEAFF. CDR3 in DNA: TGTGCCAGCAGCTTTTCGATCCGGACTGAAGCTTTCTTT.

The chain links TRBV14 to TRBJ2-1; D gene unclear. Germline V gene data show CDR1 as SGHDN and CDR2 as FVKESK. V lost 1 base to trimming and J lost 4 bases, with 8 bases between them. The CDR3 has 14 residues. CDR3 nucleotide sequence: TGTGCCAGCAGCCAAGGTTTCGGATACAATGAGCAGTTCTTC. This sequence encodes CASSQGFGYNEQFF. The entire variable domain, with the rest obtained from reference TRBV14 and TRBJ2-1, is as follows: EAGVTQFPSHSVIEKGQTVTLRCDPISGHDNLYWYRRVMGKEIKFLLHFVKESKQDESGMPNNRFLAERTGGTYSTLKVQPAELEDSGVYFCASSQGFGYNEQFFGPGTRLTVL.

The V and J genes are TRBV28 and TRBJ2-4; 8 bases match TRBD1. From germline, CDR1 is MDHEN and CDR2 SYDVKM. This CDR3 region has 14 residues. V lost 7 bases and J lost 6; bases outside the gene matches: 8. DNA for the CDR3: TGTGCCAGCACCCAGGGGGCAGGGACAAACATTCAGTACTTC. This gives the protein CASTQGAGTNIQYF.

The rearrangement uses TRBV29-1 and TRBJ2-1; D uncertain. Trimming removed 7 bases at V and 0 bases at J, with 7 bases between. The CDR3 sequence is 12 residues long. Germline assignment: CDR1 SQVTM and CDR2 ANQGSEA. CDR3 DNA sequence: TGCAGCGGTGGAAGCTCCTACAATGAGCAGTTCTTC. Its protein is CSGGSSYNEQFF.

Comment on this clone: The sample contains more than one DNA sequence encoding this CDR3. The chain is built from TRBV18 and TRBJ2-2; D not certain. V gave up 2 bases and J gave up 6 bases, with 4 bases separating them. The CDR3 runs to 12 residues. The germline V gene encodes CDR1 KGHSH and CDR2 LQKENI. The DNA of the CDR3 is TGTGCCAGCTCACCAGGGTCCGGGGAGCTGTTTTTT. Protein sequence: CASSPGSGELFF.

The rearrangement joins TRBV7-2 to TRBJ1-1; the D gene is possibly TRBD1 (5 bases). With 5 bases removed from V and 4 bases from J, the gap between germline ends came to 14 bases. Germline CDR1 is SGHTA and CDR2 is FQGNSA. This CDR3 comprises 14 residues. The CDR3 here is CASSGQGGSTEAFF. The CDR3, as DNA: TGTGCCAGCAGCGGTCAGGGTGGTAGCACTGAAGCTTTCTTT.

A word on this clone: This sample includes further DNA sequences coding for the same CDR3. The rearrangement uses TRBV28 and TRBJ1-1, with D possibly matching TRBD1 (5 bases). Trimming removed 5 bases from V and 0 bases from J, with 10 bases in between. The CDR3 sequence is 14 residues long. Germline CDR1 and CDR2: MDHEN and SYDVKM. The chain's CDR3 is CASSRAGLNTEAFF. DNA for the CDR3: TGTGCCAGCAGTCGGGCAGGGTTGAACACTGAAGCTTTCTTT.

The chain carries TRBV7-2 and TRBJ2-2; D is perhaps TRBD2 (5 bases). CDR3 size: 16 residues. The V end was cut by 2 bases, the J end by 2 bases, with 12 bases between. Germline V CDR1 and CDR2: SGHTA, FQGNSA. The CDR3 region is CASSLQRTGNTGELFF. The CDR3 region has the DNA TGTGCCAGCAGCTTACAAAGGACTGGTAACACCGGGGAGCTGTTTTTT.

As for this clone: The same CDR3 can be traced to other DNA sequences in this sample. The chain has TRBV18 and TRBJ2-2; D not resolved. Trimming removed 6 bases from V and 1 base from J, with 9 bases in between. Germline CDR1 KGHSH, CDR2 LQKENI. The CDR3 extends over 14 amino acids. The CDR3 reads CASSLPGNTGELFF. The CDR3 nucleotides read TGTGCCAGCTCGTTACCGGGGAACACCGGGGAGCTGTTTTTT.

The genes are TRBV13 and TRBJ1-1; unclear D gene. This CDR3 spans 12 amino acids. With 5 bases removed from V and 4 bases from J, the gap between germline ends came to 8 bases. The germline gives CDR1 PRHDT, CDR2 FYEKMQ (reference sequence). The CDR3 DNA sequence: TGTGCCAGCAGCCCGACCTTCACTGAAGCTTTCTTT. It translates to CASSPTFTEAFF.

The J gene is TRBJ1-3, the V gene TRBV6-1, with D uncertain. Per the germline V gene, CDR1 is MNHNS and CDR2 is SASEGT. The CDR3 consists of 14 residues. Trimming took off 7 bases at V and 0 bases at J, with 10 bases between the two ends. CDR3 nucleotide sequence: TGTGCCAGCATCCAGACCCTCTCTGGAAACACCATATATTTT. This translates into CASIQTLSGNTIYF.

This chain connects TRBV28 to TRBJ1-5, with D possibly TRBD1 on 6 matching bases. Germline V CDR1 and CDR2: MDHEN, SYDVKM. The length of the CDR3 is 14 residues. V lost 5 bases to trimming and J lost 3 bases, with 11 bases between them. The CDR3 reads CASSTGRNNQPQHF. The CDR3 bases are TGTGCCAGCAGTACAGGGCGCAACAATCAGCCCCAGCATTTT.

Turning to this clone: This same CDR3 is encoded by further DNA sequences in the sample. The gene calls are TRBV18 and TRBJ2-3, with 8 bases that match TRBD2. Germline CDR1 KGHSH, CDR2 LQKENI. The CDR3 totals 15 residues. V was pared by 3 bases and J by 1 base, with 3 bases of the junction left unmatched. This chain's CDR3 is CASSPLSGGTDTQYF. CDR3 bases: TGTGCCAGCTCACCGCTTAGCGGGGGCACAGATACGCAGTATTTT.

This chain uses TRBV5-1 with TRBJ1-4, with D tentatively TRBD1 (5 bases). Germline CDR1 is SGHRS and CDR2 is YFSETQ. V shed 5 bases and J shed 3 bases, with 11 bases lying between them. The CDR3 loop spans 14 amino acids. CDR3 region: CASSVGDPNEKLFF. Written as DNA, the CDR3 is TGCGCCAGCAGTGTGGGGGATCCTAATGAAAAACTGTTTTTT.

The rearrangement links TRBV4-3 to TRBJ2-2, with 7 nucleotides matching TRBD1. Trimming took 3 bases from V and 8 from J; bases not matched to a gene: 6. Germline V gene sequence: CDR1 LGHNA, CDR2 YSLEER. The length of the CDR3 is 14 residues. The CDR3 loop reads CASSQRQGSGELFF. Written as DNA, the CDR3 is TGCGCCAGCAGCCAGCGACAGGGTAGTGGGGAGCTGTTTTTT.